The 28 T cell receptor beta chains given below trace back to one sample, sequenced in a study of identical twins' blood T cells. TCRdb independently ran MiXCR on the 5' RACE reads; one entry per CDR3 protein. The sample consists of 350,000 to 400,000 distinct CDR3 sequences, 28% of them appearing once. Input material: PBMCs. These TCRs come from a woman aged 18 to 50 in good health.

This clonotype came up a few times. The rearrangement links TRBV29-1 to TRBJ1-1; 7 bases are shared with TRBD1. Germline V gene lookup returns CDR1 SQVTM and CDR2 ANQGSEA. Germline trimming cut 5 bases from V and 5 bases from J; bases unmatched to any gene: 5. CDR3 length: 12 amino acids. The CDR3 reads CSVLRGSTEAFF. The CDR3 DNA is TGCAGCGTTCTCAGGGGGTCTACTGAAGCTTTCTTT.

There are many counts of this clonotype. CDR3 in amino acids: CSVDPGLGEAFF. As DNA, the CDR3 is TGCAGCGTTGACCCGGGGTTGGGTGAAGCTTTCTTT. J is TRBJ1-1 and V is TRBV29-1, with D unresolved. This CDR3 is built from 12 residues. V lost 3 bases, J lost 7 bases, and 12 bases lay in between. CDR1 and CDR2 (germline): SQVTM, ANQGSEA.

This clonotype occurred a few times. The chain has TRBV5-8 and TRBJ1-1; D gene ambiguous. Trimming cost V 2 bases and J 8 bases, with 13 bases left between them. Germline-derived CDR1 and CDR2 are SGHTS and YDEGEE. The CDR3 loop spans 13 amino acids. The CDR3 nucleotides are TGTGCCAGCAGCTTAAACCGCCTACCCGAAGCTTTCTTT. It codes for CASSLNRLPEAFF.

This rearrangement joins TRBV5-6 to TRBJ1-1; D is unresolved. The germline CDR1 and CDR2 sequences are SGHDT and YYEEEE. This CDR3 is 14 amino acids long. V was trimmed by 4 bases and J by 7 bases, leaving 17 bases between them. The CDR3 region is CASSLPGTTVEAFF. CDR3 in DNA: TGTGCCAGCAGCCTACCCGGTACGACGGTTGAAGCTTTCTTT.

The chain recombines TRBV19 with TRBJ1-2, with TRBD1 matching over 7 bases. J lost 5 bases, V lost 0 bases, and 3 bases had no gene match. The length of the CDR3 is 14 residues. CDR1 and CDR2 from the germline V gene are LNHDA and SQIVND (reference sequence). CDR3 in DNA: TGTGCCAGTAGTATAGATGGCAGGGGGTATGGCTACACCTTC. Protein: CASSIDGRGYGYTF.

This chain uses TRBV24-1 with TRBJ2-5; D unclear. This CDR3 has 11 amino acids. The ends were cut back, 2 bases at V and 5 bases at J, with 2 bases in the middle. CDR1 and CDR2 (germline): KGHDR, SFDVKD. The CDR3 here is CATSDWETQYF. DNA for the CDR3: TGTGCCACCAGTGATTGGGAGACCCAGTACTTC.

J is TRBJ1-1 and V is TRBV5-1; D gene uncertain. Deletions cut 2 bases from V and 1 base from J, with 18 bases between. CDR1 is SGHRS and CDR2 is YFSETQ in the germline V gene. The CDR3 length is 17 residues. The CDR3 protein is CASSLLTSNAGNTEAFF. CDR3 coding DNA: TGCGCCAGCAGCTTACTCACTTCCAACGCCGGGAACACTGAAGCTTTCTTT.

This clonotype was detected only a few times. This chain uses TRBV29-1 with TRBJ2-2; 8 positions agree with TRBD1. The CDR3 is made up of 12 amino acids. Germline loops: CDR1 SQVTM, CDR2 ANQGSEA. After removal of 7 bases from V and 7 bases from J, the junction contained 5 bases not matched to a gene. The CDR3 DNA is TGCAGCGCAGGGGGCGCGGGCGGGGAGCTGTTTTTT. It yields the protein CSAGGAGGELFF.

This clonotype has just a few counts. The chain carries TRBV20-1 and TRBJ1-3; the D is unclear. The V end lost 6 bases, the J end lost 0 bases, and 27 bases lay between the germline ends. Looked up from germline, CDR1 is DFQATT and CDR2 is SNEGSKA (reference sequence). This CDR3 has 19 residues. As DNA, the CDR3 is TGCAGTGCCCCACTTCGGGCGCAGAGTAACCGATTCTCTGGAAACACCATATATTTT. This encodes CSAPLRAQSNRFSGNTIYF.

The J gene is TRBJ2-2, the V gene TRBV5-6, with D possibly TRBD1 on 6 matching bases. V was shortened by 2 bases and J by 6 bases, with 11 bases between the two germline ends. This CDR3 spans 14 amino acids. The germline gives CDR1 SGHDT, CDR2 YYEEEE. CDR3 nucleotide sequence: TGTGCCAGCAGCTTATACAGGGTCTCCGGGGAGCTGTTTTTT. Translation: CASSLYRVSGELFF.

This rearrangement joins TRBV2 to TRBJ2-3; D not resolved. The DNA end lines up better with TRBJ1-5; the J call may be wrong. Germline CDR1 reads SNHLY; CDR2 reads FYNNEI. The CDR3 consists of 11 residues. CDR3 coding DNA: TGTGCCAGCAGTGAACAGTATACGCAGCATTTT. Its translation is CASSEQYTQHF.

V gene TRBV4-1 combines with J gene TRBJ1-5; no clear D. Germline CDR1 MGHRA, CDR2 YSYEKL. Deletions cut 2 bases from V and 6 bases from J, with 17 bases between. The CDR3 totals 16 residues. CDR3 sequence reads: CASSQPLSPGPQPQHF. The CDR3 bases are TGCGCCAGCAGCCAACCCCTTTCTCCGGGTCCTCAGCCCCAGCATTTT.

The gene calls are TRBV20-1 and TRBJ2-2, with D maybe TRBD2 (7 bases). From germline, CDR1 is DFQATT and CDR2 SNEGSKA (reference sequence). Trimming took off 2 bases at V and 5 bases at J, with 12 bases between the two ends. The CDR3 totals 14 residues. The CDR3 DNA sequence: TGCAGTGCTAGAAGGGGGGGGGGAACCGGGGAGCTGTTTTTT. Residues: CSARRGGGTGELFF.

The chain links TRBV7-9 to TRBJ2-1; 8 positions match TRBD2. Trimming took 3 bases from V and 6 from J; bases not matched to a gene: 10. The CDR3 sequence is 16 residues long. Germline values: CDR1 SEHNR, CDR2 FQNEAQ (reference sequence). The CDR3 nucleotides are TGTGCCAGCAGCTTCAGATCGGGACTAGGCGCCAATGAGCAGTTCTTC. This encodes CASSFRSGLGANEQFF.

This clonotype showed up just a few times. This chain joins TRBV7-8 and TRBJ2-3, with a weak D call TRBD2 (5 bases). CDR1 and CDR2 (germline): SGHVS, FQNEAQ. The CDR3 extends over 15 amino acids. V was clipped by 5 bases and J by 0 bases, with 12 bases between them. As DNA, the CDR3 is TGTGCCAGCAGCCCCCGACGGACTAGCACAGATACGCAGTATTTT. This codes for CASSPRRTSTDTQYF.

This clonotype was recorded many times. The CDR3 bases are TGCAGCGGAACAGGTAACACTGAAGCTTTCTTT. The encoded protein is CSGTGNTEAFF. The chain recombines TRBV29-1 with TRBJ1-1; D possibly corresponds to TRBD1 (5 bases). This CDR3 has 11 residues. V dropped 7 bases and J dropped 2 bases, with 8 bases sitting between them. From germline, CDR1 is SQVTM and CDR2 ANQGSEA.

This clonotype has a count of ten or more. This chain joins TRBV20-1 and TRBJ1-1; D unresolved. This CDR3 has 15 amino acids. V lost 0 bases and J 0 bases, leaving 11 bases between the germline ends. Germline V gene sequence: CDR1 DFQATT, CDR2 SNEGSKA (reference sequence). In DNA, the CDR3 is TGCAGTGCTAGAGATAACGCCCGTTTGAACACTGAAGCTTTCTTT. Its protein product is CSARDNARLNTEAFF.

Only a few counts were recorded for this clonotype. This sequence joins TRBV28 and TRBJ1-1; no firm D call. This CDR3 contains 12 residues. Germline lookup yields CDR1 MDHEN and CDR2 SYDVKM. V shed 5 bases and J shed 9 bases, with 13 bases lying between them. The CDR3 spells CASSQLRQKAFF. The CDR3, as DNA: TGTGCCAGCAGTCAGCTCCGGCAGAAAGCTTTCTTT.

The CDR3: CASSGGGLGEEEAFF. DNA for the CDR3: TGTGCCAGCAGTGGGGGTGGGTTAGGGGAAGAGGAAGCTTTCTTT. The V and J genes are TRBV6-5 and TRBJ1-1, with D tentatively TRBD1 (5 bases). Germline V gene sequence: CDR1 MNHEY, CDR2 SVGAGI. The V end was cut by 5 bases, the J end by 8 bases, with 21 bases between. The CDR3 consists of 15 residues.

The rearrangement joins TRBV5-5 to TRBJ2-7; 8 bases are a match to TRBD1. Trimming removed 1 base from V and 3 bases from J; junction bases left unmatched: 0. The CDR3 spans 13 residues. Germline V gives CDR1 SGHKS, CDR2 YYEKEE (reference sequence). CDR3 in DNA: TGTGCCAGCAGCTTGACAGGGGGCTACGAGCAGTACTTC. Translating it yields CASSLTGGYEQYF.

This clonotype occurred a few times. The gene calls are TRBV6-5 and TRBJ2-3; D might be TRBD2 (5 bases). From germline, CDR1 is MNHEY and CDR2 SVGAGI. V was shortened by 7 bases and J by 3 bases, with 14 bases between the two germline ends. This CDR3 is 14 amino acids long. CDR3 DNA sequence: TGTGCCAGCACCCTCCGCGGACTTACAGATACGCAGTATTTT. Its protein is CASTLRGLTDTQYF.

The CDR3 loop is CSVTDRLYPYEQYF. The CDR3 DNA reads TGCAGTGTTACTGACAGACTCTACCCCTACGAGCAGTACTTC. This chain links TRBV20-1 with TRBJ2-7, with a possible D match to TRBD1 (5 bases). V was cut by 7 bases and J by 2 bases, with 18 bases left in between. CDR1 and CDR2 (germline): DFQATT, SNEGSKA (reference sequence). CDR3 length: 14 residues.

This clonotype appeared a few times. The chain's CDR3 is CASSLYRGYEQYF. Here the CDR3 DNA reads TGTGCCAGCAGCTTATATAGGGGTTACGAGCAGTACTTC. The chain couples TRBV7-2 to TRBJ2-7; D possibly corresponds to TRBD1 (5 bases). CDR1 is SGHTA, CDR2 FQGNSA, per germline. The CDR3 has 13 amino acids. V lost 2 bases, J lost 4 bases, and 9 bases lay in between.

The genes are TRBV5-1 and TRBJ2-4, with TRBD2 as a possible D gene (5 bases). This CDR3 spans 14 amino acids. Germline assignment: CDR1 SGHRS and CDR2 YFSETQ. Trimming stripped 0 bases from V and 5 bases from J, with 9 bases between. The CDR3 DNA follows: TGCGCCAGCAGCTTGGGGAGCGGCGAAAACATTCAGTACTTC. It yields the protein CASSLGSGENIQYF.

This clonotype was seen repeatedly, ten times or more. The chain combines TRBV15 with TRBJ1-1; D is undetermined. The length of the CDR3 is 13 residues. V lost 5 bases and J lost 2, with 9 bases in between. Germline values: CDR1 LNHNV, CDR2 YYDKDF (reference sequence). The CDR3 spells CATSLSLNTEAFF. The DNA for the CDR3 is TGTGCCACCAGCCTAAGCCTCAACACTGAAGCTTTCTTT. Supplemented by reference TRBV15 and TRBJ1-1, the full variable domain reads DAMVIQNPRYQVTQFGKPVTLSCSQTLNHNVMYWYQQKSSQAPKLLFHYYDKDFNNEADTPDNFQSRRPNTSFCFLDIRSPGLGDTAMYLCATSLSLNTEAFFGQGTRLTVV.

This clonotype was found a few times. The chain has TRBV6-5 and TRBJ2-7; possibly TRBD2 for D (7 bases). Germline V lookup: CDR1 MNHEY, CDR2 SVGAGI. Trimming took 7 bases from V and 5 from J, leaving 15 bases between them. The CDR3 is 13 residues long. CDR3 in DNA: TGTGCCAGCACACGGGGGCGGGGGAACGAGCAGTACTTC. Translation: CASTRGRGNEQYF.

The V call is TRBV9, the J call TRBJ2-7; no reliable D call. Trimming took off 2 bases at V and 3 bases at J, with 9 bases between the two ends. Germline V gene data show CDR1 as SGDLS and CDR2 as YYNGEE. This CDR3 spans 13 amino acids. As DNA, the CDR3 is TGTGCCAGCAGCGTTACAGAGAACTACGAGCAGTACTTC. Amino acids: CASSVTENYEQYF.

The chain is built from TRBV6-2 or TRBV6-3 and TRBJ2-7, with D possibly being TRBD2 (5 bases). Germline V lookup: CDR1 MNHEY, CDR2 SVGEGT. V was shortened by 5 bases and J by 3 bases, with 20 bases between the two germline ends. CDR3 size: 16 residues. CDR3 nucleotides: TGTGCCAGCAGTCGCCGGGAAGGGTCTAGGTACTACGAGCAGTACTTC. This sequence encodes CASSRREGSRYYEQYF.